This passage covers 20 T cell receptor beta chains from one sample sequenced in a study of T-cell memory formation after mild COVID-19. MiXCR, run by TCRdb on the 5' RACE reads, gives a single entry per CDR3 protein. The profile shows 300,000 to 350,000 distinct CDR3 sequences, 15% to 20% of them singletons. Sequencing used PBMCs or a T cell subset sorted from them (not recorded which). The receptor source for this set is a man aged 18 to 35 who had mild COVID-19 (a few samples of this study predate the infection). Cell type and time point are not known.

This clonotype showed up just a few times. The chain is built from TRBV7-6 and TRBJ2-1, with 13 positions matching TRBD2. The CDR3 totals 17 residues. Germline values: CDR1 SGHVS, CDR2 FNYEAQ. V shed 4 bases, J shed 4 bases, and the junction held 7 bases outside the gene matches. CDR3 in DNA: TGTGCCAGCAGCTCATTAACTAGCGGGGGGGTTTACAATGAGCAGTTCTTC. Translated, it gives CASSSLTSGGVYNEQFF.

The chain uses TRBV10-3 and TRBJ2-7; D is uncertain. This CDR3 is built from 12 residues. Per the germline V gene, CDR1 is ENHRY and CDR2 is SYGVKD. The V end lost 3 bases, the J end lost 6 bases, and 9 bases lay between the germline ends. This chain's CDR3 is CAISEGLVEQYF. Here the CDR3 DNA reads TGTGCCATCAGTGAAGGGTTGGTCGAGCAGTACTTC.

The chain links TRBV30 to TRBJ2-3; D call uncertain. The germline gives CDR1 GTSNPN, CDR2 SVGIG (reference sequence). Trimming left V 2 bases short and J 5 bases short, with 5 bases between. CDR3 length: 11 amino acids. CDR3 loop: CAWSTQDTQYF. Here the CDR3 DNA reads TGTGCCTGGAGTACACAAGATACGCAGTATTTT.

The chain has TRBV5-1 and TRBJ2-1; D uncertain. The CDR3 totals 14 residues. CDR1 SGHRS and CDR2 YFSETQ come from the germline V gene. With 5 bases removed from V and 10 bases from J, the gap between germline ends came to 19 bases. This CDR3 reads CASSTAWADVEQFF. CDR3 bases: TGCGCCAGCAGTACTGCCTGGGCAGACGTGGAGCAGTTCTTC.

This sequence joins TRBV28 and TRBJ1-6; no definite D call. The CDR3 consists of 13 residues. The germline V and J ends were trimmed by 3 bases and 8 bases, with 8 bases remaining between them. The germline gives CDR1 MDHEN, CDR2 SYDVKM. CDR3 DNA sequence: TGTGCCAGCAGTTTTAGTATCGATTCACCCCTCCACTTT. It specifies CASSFSIDSPLHF.

This clonotype was seen more than once but under ten times. The chain couples TRBV7-7 to TRBJ2-1; D possibly corresponds to TRBD2 (7 bases). V was cut by 4 bases and J by 4 bases, with 14 bases left in between. CDR3 length: 15 amino acids. The germline gives CDR1 SSHAT, CDR2 FNYEAQ (reference sequence). In DNA, the CDR3 is TGTGCCAGCAGCTCGGCCGGGGGGCCGTACAATGAGCAGTTCTTC. Its protein is CASSSAGGPYNEQFF.

J is TRBJ2-2 and V is TRBV7-8, with 10 bases matching TRBD1. The CDR3 totals 16 residues. V shed 5 bases, J shed 2 bases, and the junction held 5 bases outside the gene matches. Per germline, CDR1 SGHVS and CDR2 FQNEAQ. CDR3 DNA sequence: TGTGCCAGCAGCAGAGGGACAGGGGCCAACACCGGGGAGCTGTTTTTT. Protein sequence: CASSRGTGANTGELFF.

The V call is TRBV4-3, the J call TRBJ2-7, with 8 bases matching TRBD2. V gave up 0 bases and J gave up 3 bases; unmatched junction bases: 4. There are 15 residues in the CDR3. CDR1 and CDR2 (germline): LGHNA, YSLEER. CDR3 residues: CASSQEEAGGYEQYF. DNA of the CDR3: TGCGCCAGCAGCCAAGAAGAGGCGGGGGGCTACGAGCAGTACTTC.

The rearrangement uses TRBV20-1 and TRBJ1-2, with 9 positions matching TRBD1. This CDR3 has 14 amino acids. The V and J ends lost 6 bases and 1 base, in that order; junction bases with no gene match: 6. In germline, CDR1 is DFQATT, CDR2 SNEGSKA (reference sequence). CDR3 residues: CSALQGASNYGYTF. The DNA of the CDR3 is TGCAGTGCATTACAGGGGGCGAGTAACTATGGCTACACCTTC.

V usage is TRBV6-5 and J usage is TRBJ2-7; 13 bases map to TRBD2. Germline CDR1 and CDR2: MNHEY and SVGAGI. Unmatched junction bases numbered 5, after V lost 5 bases and J lost 4 bases. CDR3 length: 15 residues. The CDR3: CASSGGLAGRYEQYF. The CDR3 nucleotides are TGTGCCAGCAGTGGGGGACTAGCGGGGCGATACGAGCAGTACTTC.

A single count supports this clonotype. V and J are TRBV6-1 and TRBJ2-3; D tentatively fits TRBD1 or TRBD2 (6 bases each). The ends were cut back, 4 bases at V and 4 bases at J, with 18 bases in the middle. CDR3 length: 16 residues. The germline CDR1 and CDR2 sequences are MNHNS and SASEGT. CDR3 DNA sequence: TGTGCCAGCAGTGGGTTGGGGGGCAACTGGGCAGATACGCAGTATTTT. This translates into CASSGLGGNWADTQYF.

There are a few counts of this clonotype. The chain employs TRBV11-1 and TRBJ2-3; TRBD2 might be the D (6 bases). V was shortened by 7 bases and J by 8 bases, with 25 bases between the two germline ends. This CDR3 comprises 16 residues. Germline lookup yields CDR1 SGHAT and CDR2 FQDESV (reference sequence). This CDR3 reads CASTLPPSGLEGTQYF. In DNA form, the CDR3 reads TGTGCCAGCACCCTCCCTCCCAGCGGGCTCGAGGGTACGCAGTATTTT.

The rearrangement joins TRBV3-1 to TRBJ2-3; unclear D gene. The CDR3 length is 12 residues. V lost 0 bases and J 11 bases, leaving 9 bases between the germline ends. In germline, CDR1 is LGHDT, CDR2 YNNKEL (reference sequence). The CDR3 coding sequence is TGTGCCAGCAGCCAAGAATCGCTGTTGCAGTATTTT. Its translation: CASSQESLLQYF.

The table lists this clonotype with a few counts. This chain uses TRBV12-3 or TRBV12-4 with TRBJ1-5; TRBD1 is a possible D gene (5 bases). Trimming stripped 3 bases from V and 7 bases from J, with 10 bases between. This CDR3 region has 13 residues. The CDR3 sequence is CASSFGARQPQHF. The DNA of the CDR3 is TGTGCCAGCAGTTTCGGGGCGAGGCAGCCCCAGCATTTT.

The chain has TRBV6-6 and TRBJ2-3, with D perhaps TRBD1 (5 bases). Between the trimmed V and J ends, which lost 0 bases and 2 bases, there was a span of 12 bases. CDR1 MNHNY and CDR2 SVGAGI come from the germline V gene (reference sequence). This CDR3 spans 16 amino acids. The CDR3 DNA is TGTGCCAGCAGTTACTCCGCAGGGAAGAACACAGATACGCAGTATTTT. It is translated as CASSYSAGKNTDTQYF.

In its sample, this clonotype was seen a few times. The genes are TRBV18 and TRBJ1-1; the match to TRBD1 covers 9 bases. V gave up 4 bases and J gave up 3 bases; unmatched junction bases: 3. Germline values: CDR1 KGHSH, CDR2 LQKENI. CDR3 size: 14 residues. This CDR3 is CASSRQGDDTEAFF. CDR3 bases: TGTGCCAGCTCACGACAGGGGGATGACACTGAAGCTTTCTTT.

This clonotype was counted only a few times. The genes are TRBV7-2 and TRBJ2-1; 11 nucleotides align to TRBD2. This CDR3 contains 15 residues. V shed 5 bases, J shed 7 bases, and the junction held 7 bases outside the gene matches. Germline V CDR1 and CDR2: SGHTA, FQGNSA. The CDR3 spells CASSISGGAVNEQFF. As DNA, the CDR3 is TGTGCCAGCAGCATTAGCGGGGGGGCCGTAAATGAGCAGTTCTTC.

The rearrangement uses TRBV2 and TRBJ2-1, with D unresolved. The CDR3 has 14 residues. Germline V lookup: CDR1 SNHLY, CDR2 FYNNEI. The V gene lost 6 bases and the J gene lost 2 bases, with 11 bases spanning the gap. The CDR3: CASRPGLPYNEQFF. As DNA, the CDR3 is TGTGCCAGCAGGCCCGGGCTCCCCTACAATGAGCAGTTCTTC. The variable domain in full, with the rest retrieved from reference TRBV2 and TRBJ2-1, is EPEVTQTPSHQVTQMGQEVILRCVPISNHLYFYWYRQILGQKVEFLVSFYNNEISEKSEIFDDQFSVERPDGSNFTLKIRSTKLEDSAMYFCASRPGLPYNEQFFGPGTRLTVL.

The chain employs TRBV6-5 and TRBJ2-7; 10 bases fit TRBD1. V gave up 6 bases and J gave up 5 bases; unmatched junction bases: 4. Germline CDR1 reads MNHEY; CDR2 reads SVGAGI. This CDR3 has 13 amino acids. The CDR3: CASSRGQGNEQYF. In nucleotides, the CDR3 is TGTGCCAGCAGCCGGGGACAGGGGAACGAGCAGTACTTC.

This chain links TRBV10-1 with TRBJ2-5; maybe TRBD1 (5 bases). The germline V gene has CDR1 WNHNN and CDR2 SYGVQD (reference sequence). The CDR3 loop spans 14 amino acids. Trimming took off 4 bases at V and 3 bases at J, with 12 bases between the two ends. The CDR3 sequence: CASSGSGREETQYF. The CDR3 DNA follows: TGCGCCAGCAGTGGGTCGGGCAGGGAAGAGACCCAGTACTTC.